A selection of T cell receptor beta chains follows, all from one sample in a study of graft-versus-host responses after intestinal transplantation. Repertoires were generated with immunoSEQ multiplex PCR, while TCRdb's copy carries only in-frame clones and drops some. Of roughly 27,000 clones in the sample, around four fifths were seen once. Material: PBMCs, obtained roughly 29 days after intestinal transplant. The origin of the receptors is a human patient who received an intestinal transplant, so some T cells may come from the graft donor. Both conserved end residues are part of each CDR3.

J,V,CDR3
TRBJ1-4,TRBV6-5,CASSSDTNEKLFF
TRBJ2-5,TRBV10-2,CASITIVLAGGHQETQYF
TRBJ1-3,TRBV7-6,CASSLGSWRTSGNTIYF
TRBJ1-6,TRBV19,CASSIYGTAYSPLHF
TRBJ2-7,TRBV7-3,CASSFPGINSEQYF
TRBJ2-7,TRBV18,CASSPKAQLAGVAYEQYF
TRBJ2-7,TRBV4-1,CASSQAESGRGYEQYF
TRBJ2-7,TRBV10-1,CASSEDRENEQYF
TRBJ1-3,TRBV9,CASSVTGTGTGNTIYF
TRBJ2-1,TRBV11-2,CASSFSGGGLYNEQFF
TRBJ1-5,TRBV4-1,CASSQDEGNQPQHF
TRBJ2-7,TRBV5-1,CASSLSGSRASYEQYF
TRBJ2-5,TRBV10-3,CAIRGTQETQYF
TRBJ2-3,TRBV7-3,CASSLIPQLAGTDTQYF
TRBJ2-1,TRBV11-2,CASSLKGNNEQFF
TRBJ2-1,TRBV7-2,CASSPKNEQFF
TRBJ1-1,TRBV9,CASSAMNTEAFF
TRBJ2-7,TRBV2,CASKSVYSGEQYF
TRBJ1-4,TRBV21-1,CASSKGRRGSEKLFF
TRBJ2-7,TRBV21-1,CASSTKTSGLVGVGYEQYF
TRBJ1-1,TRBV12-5,CASGLQGHMNTEAFF
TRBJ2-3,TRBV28,CASSNTRLAATDTQYF
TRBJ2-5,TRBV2,CASRDLLNQETQYF
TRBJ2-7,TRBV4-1,CASSQASGRMYEQYF
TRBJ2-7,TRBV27,CASSLFPGSYYEQYF
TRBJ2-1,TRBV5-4,CASSLGGLEQFF
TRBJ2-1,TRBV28,CASVHREREISYNEQFF
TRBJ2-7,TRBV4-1,CASSHTGLADYEQYF
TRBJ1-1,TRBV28,CASSPPGAAEAFF
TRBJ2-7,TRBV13,CASSQGLAESYEQYF
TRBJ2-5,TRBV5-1,CASSLGGAPSQETQYF
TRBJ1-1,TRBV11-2,CASSFGDPEAFF
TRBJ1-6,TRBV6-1,CASRMSSYNSPLHF
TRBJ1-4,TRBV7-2,CASSLRQGAKEKLFF
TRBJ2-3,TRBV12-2,CASPQWADTQYF
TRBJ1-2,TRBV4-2,CASSQDQDSFGGGYTF
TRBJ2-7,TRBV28,CASREPGTYYEQYF
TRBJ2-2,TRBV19,CASSLPWGELFF
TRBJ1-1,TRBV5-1,CASALERQREAFF
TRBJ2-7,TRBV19,CASSISSGGAYEQYF
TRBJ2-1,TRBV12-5,CASGSWLYNEQFF
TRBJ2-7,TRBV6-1,CASSEGWGLETYEQYF
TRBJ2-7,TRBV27,CASSCYEQYF
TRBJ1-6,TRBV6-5,CASTGTGALNSPLHF
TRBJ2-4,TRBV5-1,CASSLAGQGNIQYF
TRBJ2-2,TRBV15,CATSRGGIGTRNTGELFF
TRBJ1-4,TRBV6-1,CASSEAGAITTNEKLFF